The next 29 T cell receptor beta chains were all read from a single sample in a study of T cell repertoires in cytomegalovirus infection. TCRdb reanalysed the reads using MiXCR and keeps one entry per CDR3 protein. The sample consists of roughly 320,000 distinct CDR3 sequences, 8% to 9.5% of them appearing once. Sequences were obtained from PBMCs. The receptors here all came from a human donor in good health (CMV status not recorded). Some clones in this sample may be carry-over from other donors' samples.

The V gene is TRBV20-1, the J gene TRBJ2-5; D gene unclear. V was clipped by 6 bases and J by 5 bases, with 19 bases between them. The CDR3 runs 14 residues. CDR1 and CDR2 from the germline V gene are DFQATT and SNEGSKA (reference sequence). CDR3 DNA sequence: TGCAGTGCAGCCCCCGTGGCCGACTTGGAGACCCAGTACTTC. Amino acids: CSAAPVADLETQYF.

The chain combines TRBV20-1 with TRBJ1-4, with D hard to call. V lost 5 bases to trimming and J lost 8 bases, with 15 bases between them. Germline V lookup: CDR1 DFQATT, CDR2 SNEGSKA (reference sequence). The CDR3 covers 13 residues. The CDR3 bases are TGCAGTGCTCCGGGTCCGGGTTTCGAAAAACTGTTTTTT. Translated, it gives CSAPGPGFEKLFF.

This clonotype came up many times. The gene calls are TRBV7-2 and TRBJ2-5; tentative D call: TRBD1 (6 bases). V was trimmed by 2 bases and J by 5 bases, leaving 12 bases between them. Germline-derived CDR1 and CDR2 are SGHTA and FQGNSA. The CDR3 covers 14 residues. CDR3 coding DNA: TGTGCCAGCAGCTTATGGGGGCGCGGGGAGACCCAGTACTTC. It specifies CASSLWGRGETQYF.

This chain joins TRBV20-1 and TRBJ2-1, with a weak D call TRBD2 (6 bases). CDR3 length: 16 residues. Germline CDR1 and CDR2: DFQATT and SNEGSKA (reference sequence). V shed 6 bases and J shed 2 bases, with 20 bases lying between them. The CDR3 DNA follows: TGCAGTGCAGGCGGGGCGGAAGGGTTGGCCTACAATGAGCAGTTCTTC. This sequence encodes CSAGGAEGLAYNEQFF.

This clonotype was found many times. The chain employs TRBV7-8 and TRBJ2-7, with D perhaps matching TRBD1 (6 bases). Germline assignment: CDR1 SGHVS and CDR2 FQNEAQ. V was trimmed by 3 bases and J by 2 bases, leaving 17 bases between them. This CDR3 contains 16 residues. The CDR3 DNA reads as TGTGCCAGCAGCTTTATACCCACTACAGGGACCTACGAGCAGTACTTC. Encoded protein: CASSFIPTTGTYEQYF. The full variable domain, in which reference TRBV7-8 and TRBJ2-7 provide the parts outside the CDR3, is GAGVSQSPRYKVAKRGQDVALRCDPISGHVSLFWYQQALGQGPEFLTYFQNEAQLDKSGLPSDRFFAERPEGSVSTLKIQRTQQEDSAVYLCASSFIPTTGTYEQYFGPGTRLTVT.

The sample holds many counts of this clonotype. This rearrangement joins TRBV28 to TRBJ1-1; D not certain. The CDR3 spans 12 residues. V was shortened by 6 bases and J by 1 base, with 6 bases between the two germline ends. The germline V gene encodes CDR1 MDHEN and CDR2 SYDVKM. The CDR3 spells CASRDGNTEAFF. CDR3 DNA sequence: TGTGCCAGCAGAGACGGGAACACTGAAGCTTTCTTT. Variable domain in full (rest from reference TRBV28 and TRBJ1-1): DVKVTQSSRYLVKRTGEKVFLECVQDMDHENMFWYRQDPGLGLRLIYFSYDVKMKEKGDIPEGYSVSREKKERFSLILESASTNQTSMYLCASRDGNTEAFFGQGTRLTVV.

This clonotype was observed at least ten times. The rearrangement links TRBV7-6 to TRBJ2-1; D remains ambiguous. Per germline, CDR1 SGHVS and CDR2 FNYEAQ. The CDR3 contains 14 residues. V dropped 4 bases and J dropped 12 bases, with 19 bases sitting between them. The CDR3 nucleotides are TGTGCCAGCAGCTCACTGGCTGATCTTTGGGGGCAGTTCTTC. Translation: CASSSLADLWGQFF. Full variable domain (missing parts from reference TRBV7-6 and TRBJ2-1): GAGVSQSPRYKVTKRGQDVALRCDPISGHVSLYWYRQALGQGPEFLTYFNYEAQQDKSGLPNDRFSAERPEGSISTLTIQRTEQRDSAMYRCASSSLADLWGQFFGPGTRLTVL.

The chain couples TRBV6-6 to TRBJ1-3; D might be TRBD1 (5 bases). With 5 bases removed from V and 3 bases from J, the gap between germline ends came to 11 bases. Germline CDR1 is MNHNY and CDR2 is SVGAGI (reference sequence). This CDR3 has 14 amino acids. As DNA, the CDR3 is TGTGCCAGCAGTACGCGGGGGGTTGGAAACACCATATATTTT. Amino acid sequence: CASSTRGVGNTIYF.

This clonotype was found many times. The V call is TRBV11-2, the J call TRBJ2-4; TRBD2 is a possible D gene (7 bases). V was pared by 1 base and J by 1 base, with 14 bases between. CDR3 length equals 17 residues. CDR1 and CDR2 (germline): SGHAT, FQNNGV. CDR3 region: CASSLVGGGVAKNIQYF. As DNA, the CDR3 is TGTGCCAGCAGCTTAGTAGGGGGGGGGGTGGCCAAAAACATTCAGTACTTC.

The chain uses TRBV4-3 and TRBJ1-2, with 8 bases identical to TRBD1. With 0 bases clipped from V and 8 bases from J, the junction kept 17 bases outside the gene matches. The CDR3 spans 18 residues. Germline CDR1 LGHNA, CDR2 YSLEER. CDR3 sequence (DNA): TGCGCCAGCAGCCAAGATCACGTCGACAGGGGCCAACTAACAGGCTACACCTTC. This translates into CASSQDHVDRGQLTGYTF.

The chain combines TRBV6-6 with TRBJ2-1, with 8 bases aligning to TRBD1. With 4 bases clipped from V and 0 bases from J, the junction kept 5 bases outside the gene matches. CDR1 and CDR2 (germline): MNHNY, SVGAGI (reference sequence). This CDR3 region has 16 residues. The CDR3 nucleotides are TGTGCCAGCAGTTCCCTGGGACAGGCCTCCTACAATGAGCAGTTCTTC. Amino acid sequence: CASSSLGQASYNEQFF.

This clonotype turned up a few times. The J gene is TRBJ2-7, the V gene TRBV7-9; TRBD2 matches 12 bases. Germline V CDR1 and CDR2: SEHNR, FQNEAQ (reference sequence). The V gene end was trimmed by 1 base and the J gene end by 6 bases; junction bases not matched to a gene: 4. CDR3 size: 15 residues. CDR3 protein: CASSLVGTSGFEQYF. The CDR3 coding sequence is TGTGCCAGCAGCTTAGTCGGGACTAGCGGGTTCGAGCAGTACTTC.

V is TRBV28 and J is TRBJ2-7, with a tentative D call TRBD1 (6 bases). The CDR3 is 11 residues long. Germline V gene sequence: CDR1 MDHEN, CDR2 SYDVKM. Trimming shortened V by 7 bases and J by 6 bases, and 10 bases separated the two germline ends. Written as DNA, the CDR3 is TGTGCCAGCACACAGGGCCTCGAGCAGTACTTC. Protein: CASTQGLEQYF. Together with reference TRBV28 and TRBJ2-7, the CDR3 gives the full variable domain: DVKVTQSSRYLVKRTGEKVFLECVQDMDHENMFWYRQDPGLGLRLIYFSYDVKMKEKGDIPEGYSVSREKKERFSLILESASTNQTSMYLCASTQGLEQYFGPGTRLTVT.

The chain employs TRBV6-5 and TRBJ2-6; tentatively, D is TRBD2 (6 bases). CDR1 and CDR2 (germline): MNHEY, SVGAGI. The CDR3 consists of 19 residues. V lost 0 bases and J 0 bases, leaving 15 bases between the germline ends. This CDR3 reads CASSYSFGGISSGANVLTF. CDR3 nucleotides: TGTGCCAGCAGTTACTCGTTTGGCGGGATAAGCTCTGGGGCCAACGTCCTGACTTTC.

In this sample, this clonotype turned up many times. V and J are TRBV7-9 and TRBJ1-1, with no clear D. Trimming cost V 1 base and J 5 bases, with 17 bases left between them. Germline lookup yields CDR1 SEHNR and CDR2 FQNEAQ (reference sequence). The CDR3 runs to 16 residues. The CDR3 nucleotides are TGTGCCAGCAGCTTAGGGGGTCCGGGGTTTGATACTGAAGCTTTCTTT. Translation: CASSLGGPGFDTEAFF.

Ten or more counts support this clonotype. The V gene is TRBV7-9, the J gene TRBJ2-1, with TRBD1 matching over 9 bases. The trim removed 5 bases at V and 3 bases at J, leaving 5 bases unmatched. There are 15 residues in the CDR3. Germline V gene lookup returns CDR1 SEHNR and CDR2 FQNEAQ (reference sequence). CDR3 bases: TGTGCCAGCAGCAAACAGGGGGCTATCTACAATGAGCAGTTCTTC. It encodes CASSKQGAIYNEQFF.

This clonotype was seen ten or more times. The chain recombines TRBV7-2 with TRBJ2-3, with D maybe TRBD2 (6 bases). V shed 5 bases and J shed 2 bases, with 17 bases lying between them. The CDR3 is made up of 16 amino acids. The germline CDR1 and CDR2 sequences are SGHTA and FQGNSA. CDR3 sequence: CASSPPSAGYTDTQYF. In nucleotides, the CDR3 is TGTGCCAGCAGCCCCCCTTCGGCGGGGTACACAGATACGCAGTATTTT.

Note on this clonotype: This may come from a read error, since a much larger clone is one base off. CDR3 sequence reads: CASSPSLAKTAYEQYF. DNA of the CDR3: TGTGCCAGCAGTCCCAGCCTAGCTAAAACGGCCTACGAGCAGTACTTC. This rearrangement joins TRBV7-2 to TRBJ2-7; a weak D match, TRBD2 (5 bases). The germline V gene has CDR1 SGHTA and CDR2 FQGNSA. CDR3 size: 16 residues. V lost 6 bases, J lost 2 bases, and 20 bases lay in between.

V is TRBV12-3 or TRBV12-4 and J is TRBJ1-1; D is possibly TRBD1 (5 bases). This CDR3 contains 15 residues. Trimming pared 5 bases from V and 4 bases from J, leaving 17 bases between. This CDR3 reads CASSPGTKRGTEAFF. The DNA for the CDR3 is TGTGCCAGCAGTCCTGGGACGAAACGGGGCACTGAAGCTTTCTTT.

In its sample, this clonotype was seen a few times. The rearrangement links TRBV19 to TRBJ2-7; 12 bases are a match to TRBD2. V shed 6 bases and J 0 bases; nucleotides not matched to a gene: 3. The CDR3 consists of 15 residues. Looked up from germline, CDR1 is LNHDA and CDR2 is SQIVND (reference sequence). The CDR3 loop is CASSKTSGGSYEQYF. CDR3 bases: TGTGCCAGTAGCAAGACTAGCGGGGGCTCCTACGAGCAGTACTTC.

The table lists this clonotype with many counts. The V gene is TRBV7-2, the J gene TRBJ1-5; D unresolved. V lost 7 bases and J 2 bases, leaving 12 bases between the germline ends. Germline V gives CDR1 SGHTA, CDR2 FQGNSA. CDR3 length: 14 residues. The CDR3 loop reads CASMPGIGNQPQHF. As DNA, the CDR3 is TGTGCCAGCATGCCCGGGATAGGCAATCAGCCCCAGCATTTT.

This clonotype has at least ten counts. The CDR3 loop reads CASSYRGFTEAFF. DNA of the CDR3: TGTGCCAGCAGCTACAGGGGTTTCACTGAAGCTTTCTTT. The chain links TRBV11-2 to TRBJ1-1, with 7 bases aligning to TRBD1. The CDR3 runs 13 residues. Per the germline V gene, CDR1 is SGHAT and CDR2 is FQNNGV. The J segment lost 4 bases and the V segment lost 4 bases, leaving 3 bases of the junction unmatched. Variable domain in full (rest from reference TRBV11-2 and TRBJ1-1): EAGVAQSPRYKIIEKRQSVAFWCNPISGHATLYWYQQILGQGPKLLIQFQNNGVVDDSQLPKDRFSAERLKGVDSTLKIQPAKLEDSAVYLCASSYRGFTEAFFGQGTRLTVV.

This clonotype was observed a few times. The chain has TRBV7-6 and TRBJ2-1, with D perhaps matching TRBD1 (6 bases). CDR3 length: 15 amino acids. Germline assignment: CDR1 SGHVS and CDR2 FNYEAQ. V was shortened by 7 bases and J by 6 bases, with 19 bases between the two germline ends. DNA for the CDR3: TGTGCCAGCACTCCAGCCTCAGGACAGCTCAATGAGCAGTTCTTC. Protein product: CASTPASGQLNEQFF. The full variable domain, completed using reference TRBV7-6 and TRBJ2-1, is GAGVSQSPRYKVTKRGQDVALRCDPISGHVSLYWYRQALGQGPEFLTYFNYEAQQDKSGLPNDRFSAERPEGSISTLTIQRTEQRDSAMYRCASTPASGQLNEQFFGPGTRLTVL.

This clonotype was seen only a few times. This rearrangement joins TRBV18 to TRBJ2-1; TRBD2 agrees at 8 bases. V was pared by 8 bases and J by 3 bases, with 6 bases of the junction left unmatched. Germline assignment: CDR1 KGHSH and CDR2 LQKENI. This CDR3 contains 14 residues. CDR3 sequence reads: CASQSGRHYNEQFF. CDR3 in DNA: TGTGCCAGCCAGAGCGGGAGACACTACAATGAGCAGTTCTTC.

The J gene is TRBJ2-5, the V gene TRBV20-1; D perhaps matches TRBD2 (6 bases). Germline assignment: CDR1 DFQATT and CDR2 SNEGSKA (reference sequence). Trimming cost V 5 bases and J 4 bases, with 17 bases left between them. There are 14 residues in the CDR3. In nucleotides, the CDR3 is TGCAGTGCTCCCGTACTAGCATTTGGAGAGACCCAGTACTTC. Protein sequence: CSAPVLAFGETQYF.

This clonotype was counted at least ten times. One end of the junction is discordant with germline, which a read error may explain. The V call is TRBV7-2, the J call TRBJ2-2, with 12 bases identical to TRBD2. There are 13 residues in the CDR3. Germline-derived CDR1 and CDR2 are SGHTA and FQGNSA. This CDR3 reads CASSRETSGGLFF. CDR3 in DNA: TGTGCCAGCAGCCGGGAGACTAGCGGGGGGCTGTTTTTT.

This clonotype was seen at least ten times. The chain couples TRBV6-6 to TRBJ1-5, with D maybe TRBD1 (5 bases). V was shortened by 1 base and J by 2 bases, with 12 bases between the two germline ends. Germline lookup yields CDR1 MNHNY and CDR2 SVGAGI (reference sequence). The CDR3 has 16 residues. CDR3 in amino acids: CASSYWGGGGNQPQHF. The DNA of the CDR3 is TGTGCCAGCAGTTACTGGGGCGGAGGGGGCAATCAGCCCCAGCATTTT.

The table lists this clonotype with many counts. The chain links TRBV7-2 to TRBJ1-4; no clear D. Trimming took 3 bases from V and 8 from J, leaving 16 bases between them. Germline V gives CDR1 SGHTA, CDR2 FQGNSA. The CDR3 runs to 15 residues. CDR3 sequence: CASSFYAAPAEKLFF. The CDR3 coding sequence is TGTGCCAGCAGCTTCTACGCGGCTCCCGCGGAAAAACTGTTTTTT.

Only a few counts were recorded for this clonotype. The chain carries TRBV6-1 and TRBJ1-2; tentatively, D is TRBD1 (5 bases). Germline V gene sequence: CDR1 MNHNS, CDR2 SASEGT. V was trimmed by 5 bases and J by 8 bases, leaving 15 bases between them. CDR3 length equals 13 residues. CDR3 coding DNA: TGTGCCAGCAGTCCTCTCCCCTGGGGCGGCTACACCTTC. It is translated as CASSPLPWGGYTF.